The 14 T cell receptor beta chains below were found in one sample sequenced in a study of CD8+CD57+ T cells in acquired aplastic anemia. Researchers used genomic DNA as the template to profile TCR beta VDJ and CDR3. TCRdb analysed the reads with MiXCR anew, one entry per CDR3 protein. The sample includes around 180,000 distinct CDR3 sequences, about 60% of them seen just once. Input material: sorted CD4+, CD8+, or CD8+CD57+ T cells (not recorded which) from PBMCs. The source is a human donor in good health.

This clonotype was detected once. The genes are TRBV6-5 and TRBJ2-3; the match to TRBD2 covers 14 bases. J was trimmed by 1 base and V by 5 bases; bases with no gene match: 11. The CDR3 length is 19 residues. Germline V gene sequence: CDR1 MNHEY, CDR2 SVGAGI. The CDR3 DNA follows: TGTGCCAGCAGTGAGCATGGACTAGCGGGGGGCCAGGGCACAGATACGCAGTATTTT. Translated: CASSEHGLAGGQGTDTQYF.

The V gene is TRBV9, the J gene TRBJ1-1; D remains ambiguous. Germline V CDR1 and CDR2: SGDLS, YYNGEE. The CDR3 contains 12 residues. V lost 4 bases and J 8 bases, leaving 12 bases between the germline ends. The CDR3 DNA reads TGTGCCAGCAGCCCCCAGAGTCAAGAAGCTTTCTTT. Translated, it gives CASSPQSQEAFF.

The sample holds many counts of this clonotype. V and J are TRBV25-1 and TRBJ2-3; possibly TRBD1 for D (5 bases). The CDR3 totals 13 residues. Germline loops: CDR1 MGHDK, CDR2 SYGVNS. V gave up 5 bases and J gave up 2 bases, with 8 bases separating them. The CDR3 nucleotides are TGTGCCAGCAGTTCAGGGTTCACAGATACGCAGTATTTT. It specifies CASSSGFTDTQYF. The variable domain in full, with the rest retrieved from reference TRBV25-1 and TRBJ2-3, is EADIYQTPRYLVIGTGKKITLECSQTMGHDKMYWYQQDPGMELHLIHYSYGVNSTEKGDLSSESTVSRIRTEHFPLTLESARPSHTSQYLCASSSGFTDTQYFGPGTRLTVL.

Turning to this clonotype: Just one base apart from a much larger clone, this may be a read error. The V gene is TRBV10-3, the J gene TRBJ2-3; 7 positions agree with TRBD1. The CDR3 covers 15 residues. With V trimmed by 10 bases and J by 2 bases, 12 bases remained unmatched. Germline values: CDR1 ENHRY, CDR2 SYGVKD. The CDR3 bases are TGTGCCACCGCAGGAGGTGAGGGGGCCACAGATACGCAGTATTTT. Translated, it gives CATAGGEGATDTQYF.

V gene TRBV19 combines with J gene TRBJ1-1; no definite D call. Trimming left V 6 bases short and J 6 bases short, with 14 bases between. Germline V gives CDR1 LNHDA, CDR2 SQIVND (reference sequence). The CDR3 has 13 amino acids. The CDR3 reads CASSPHWGSEAFF. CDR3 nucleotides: TGTGCCAGTAGCCCCCATTGGGGATCTGAAGCTTTCTTT.

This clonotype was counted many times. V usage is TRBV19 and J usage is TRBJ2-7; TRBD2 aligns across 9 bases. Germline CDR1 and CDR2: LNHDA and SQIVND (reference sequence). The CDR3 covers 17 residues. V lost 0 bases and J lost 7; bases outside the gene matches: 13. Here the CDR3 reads CASSIDWRSGSLTEQYF. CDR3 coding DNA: TGTGCCAGTAGTATAGATTGGCGTAGCGGGAGCCTCACAGAGCAGTACTTC.

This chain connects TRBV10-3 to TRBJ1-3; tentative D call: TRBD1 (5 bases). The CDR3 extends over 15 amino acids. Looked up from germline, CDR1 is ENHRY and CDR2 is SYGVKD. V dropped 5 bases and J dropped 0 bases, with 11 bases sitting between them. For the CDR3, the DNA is TGTGCCATCAGTCCGGGGGTGGACTCTGGAAACACCATATATTTT. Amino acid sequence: CAISPGVDSGNTIYF.

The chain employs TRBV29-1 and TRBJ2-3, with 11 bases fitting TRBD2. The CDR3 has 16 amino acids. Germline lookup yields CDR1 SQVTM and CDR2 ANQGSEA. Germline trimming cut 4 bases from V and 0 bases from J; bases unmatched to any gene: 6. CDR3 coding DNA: TGCAGCGTTGGTCGGACTAGCGGGTCTAGCACAGATACGCAGTATTTT. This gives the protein CSVGRTSGSSTDTQYF.

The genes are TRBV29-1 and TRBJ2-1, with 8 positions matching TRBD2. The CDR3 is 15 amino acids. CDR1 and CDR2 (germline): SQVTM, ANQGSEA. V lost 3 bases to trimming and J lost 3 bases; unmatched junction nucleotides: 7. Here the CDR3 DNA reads TGCAGCGTTGAGAGGGCTAGCGGGCGCTACAATGAGCAGTTCTTC. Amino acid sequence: CSVERASGRYNEQFF.

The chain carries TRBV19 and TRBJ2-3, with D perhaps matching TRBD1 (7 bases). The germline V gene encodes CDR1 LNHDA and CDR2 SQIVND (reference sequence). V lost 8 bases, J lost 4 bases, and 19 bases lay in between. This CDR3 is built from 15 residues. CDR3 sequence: CASGGGVGTADTQYF. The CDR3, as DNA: TGTGCCAGTGGGGGCGGGGTGGGGACAGCAGATACGCAGTATTTT.

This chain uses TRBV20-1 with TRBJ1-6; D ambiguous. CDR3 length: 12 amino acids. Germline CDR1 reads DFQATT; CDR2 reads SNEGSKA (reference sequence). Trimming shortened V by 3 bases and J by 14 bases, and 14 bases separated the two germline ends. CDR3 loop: CSASPRELSLHF. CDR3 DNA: TGCAGTGCTAGTCCTCGCGAGTTATCCCTCCACTTT.

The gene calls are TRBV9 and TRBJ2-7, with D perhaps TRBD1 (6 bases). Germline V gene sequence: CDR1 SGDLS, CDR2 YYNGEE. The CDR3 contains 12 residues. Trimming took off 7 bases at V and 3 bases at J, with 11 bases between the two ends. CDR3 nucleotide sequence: TGTGCCAGCGGGGGCAGGAACTACGAGCAGTACTTC. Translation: CASGGRNYEQYF.

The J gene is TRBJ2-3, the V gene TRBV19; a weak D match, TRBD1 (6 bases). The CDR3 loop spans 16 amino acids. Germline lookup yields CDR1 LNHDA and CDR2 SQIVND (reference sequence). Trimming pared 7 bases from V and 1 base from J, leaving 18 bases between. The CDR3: CASTDSPVPRTDTQYF. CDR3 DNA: TGTGCCAGTACGGACAGCCCCGTCCCTCGCACAGATACGCAGTATTTT.

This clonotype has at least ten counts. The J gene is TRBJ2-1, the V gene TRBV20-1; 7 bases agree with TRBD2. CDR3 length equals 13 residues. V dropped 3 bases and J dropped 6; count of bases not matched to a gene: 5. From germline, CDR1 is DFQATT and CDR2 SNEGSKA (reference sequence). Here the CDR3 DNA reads TGCAGTGCTAGGGGGCTAGCGGTCAATGAGCAGTTCTTC. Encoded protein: CSARGLAVNEQFF.